This TCR beta chain appears in the sequencing data of a study of T cell responses to AZD1222 COVID-19 vaccine. Clones were read by immunoSEQ multiplex PCR, and TCRdb kept only the in-frame ones, dropping some. The repertoire includes around 200,000 clones, roughly 88% of them detected once, and 0.99% sits in the top ten. V lost 7 bases, J lost 5 bases, and 8 bases stayed unmatched. The germline V gene encodes CDR1 LNHDA and CDR2 SQIVND (reference sequence). The CDR3 loop spans 15 amino acids. The specimen comprised peripheral blood, sampled on day 0 of AZD1222 vaccination. This sequence joins TRBV19 and TRBJ2-5, with 12 bases that match TRBD1. The TCR comes from an adult in good health. CDR3 nucleotide sequence: TGTGCCAGTACCCGCGGGACAGGGGGCCGGGAGACCCAGTACTTC. Translated, it gives CASTRGTGGRETQYF.